This T cell receptor beta chain was retrieved from a study of blood T cell repertoires in COVID-19. About the research overall: Samples came from the United States, Italy and Spain, spanning acute and convalescent COVID-19. Sample material is recorded as cDNA or gDNA derived from T cells, B-cell-depleted T cells, or PBMCs.

As processed by the authors: Reference gene primer amplification gave estimated nucleated cell counts. Method: immunoSEQ multiplex PCR; TCRdb's copy keeps in-frame clones and lacks some. Clonal size and the V and J genes are those of that table, whereas D and trimming came from the DNA. The sample carries some 120,000 clones, approximately 78% recorded once. The V gene end was trimmed by 2 bases and the J gene end by 0 bases; junction bases not matched to a gene: 4. The CDR3 has 16 residues. Germline CDR1 is SNHLY and CDR2 is FYNNEI. The chain recombines TRBV2 with TRBJ2-1, with TRBD2 matching 7 bases. The origin of this receptor is an older man with acute or convalescent COVID-19. The sample comprised peripheral blood. CDR3 region: CASSEQGGSSYNEQFF. In DNA, the CDR3 is TGTGCCAGCAGTGAACAAGGCGGGAGCTCCTACAATGAGCAGTTCTTC.